Following are 15 T cell receptor beta chains from one sample sequenced in a study of blood T cells in healthy people across ages. A sample-barcoded 5' primer and a J-beta primer mix were used in a second PCR of roughly 7 to 11 cycles. TCRdb analysed the 5' RACE reads with MiXCR anew, one entry per CDR3 protein. The sample holds approximately 400,000 distinct CDR3 sequences, about 55% seen once. The sample was blood. These receptors all stem from a man aged 55 to 69 in good health.

This clonotype was detected only a few times. CDR3 sequence (DNA): TGTGCCAGCAGCCCACTGCGGACAGTTAGGAATTCACCCCTCCACTTT. This encodes CASSPLRTVRNSPLHF. This chain uses TRBV7-9 with TRBJ1-6; tentatively, D is TRBD1 (6 bases). Germline V gene data show CDR1 as SEHNR and CDR2 as FQNEAQ (reference sequence). The CDR3 extends over 16 amino acids. The V end lost 5 bases, the J end lost 7 bases, and 18 bases lay between the germline ends.

The J gene is TRBJ2-4, the V gene TRBV12-3 or TRBV12-4; perhaps TRBD2 as D (5 bases). The J call may not be correct, given that the DNA end is closer to TRBJ2-5. This CDR3 has 16 amino acids. CDR3 loop: CASSYLDTGNQETQYF. CDR3 nucleotides: TGTGCCAGCAGTTACCTTGATACGGGGAACCAAGAGACCCAGTACTTC.

The chain uses TRBV4-2 and TRBJ2-3; TRBD2 matches 8 bases. CDR1 and CDR2 (germline): LGHNA, YNFKEQ. Trimming cost V 1 base and J 2 bases; bases outside gene matches: 5. The CDR3 is 16 residues long. The CDR3 coding sequence is TGTGCCAGCAGCCAAGTGAAAGCGGGGGTCACAGATACGCAGTATTTT. It codes for CASSQVKAGVTDTQYF.

The rearrangement uses TRBV20-1 and TRBJ2-1; 7 positions match TRBD2. The V gene's germline CDR1 is DFQATT and CDR2 SNEGSKA (reference sequence). V gave up 5 bases and J gave up 7 bases; unmatched junction bases: 11. This CDR3 comprises 14 residues. This CDR3 reads CSAGEGTRPNEQFF. CDR3 sequence (DNA): TGCAGTGCTGGGGAGGGGACGCGTCCGAATGAGCAGTTCTTC.

This clonotype has a count of ten or more. The chain combines TRBV20-1 with TRBJ2-1, with 14 bases lining up with TRBD2. Germline-derived CDR1 and CDR2 are DFQATT and SNEGSKA (reference sequence). The CDR3 totals 17 residues. DNA of the CDR3: TGCAGGCCCCACGGGACTAGCGGGGGAAGCTCCTACAATGAGCAGTTCTTC. Protein product: CRPHGTSGGSSYNEQFF.

This clonotype was seen only a few times. This sequence joins TRBV5-1 and TRBJ2-5; D might be TRBD1 (5 bases). Trimming removed 5 bases at V and 1 base at J, with 9 bases between. CDR3 length: 13 amino acids. Per germline, CDR1 SGHRS and CDR2 YFSETQ. The CDR3 DNA reads as TGCGCCAGCAGTCAGGGCCCCCAAGAGACCCAGTACTTC. This encodes CASSQGPQETQYF.

The rearrangement uses TRBV12-3 or TRBV12-4 and TRBJ2-1; D may be TRBD1 or TRBD2 (5 bases each). The germline V and J ends were trimmed by 5 bases and 13 bases, with 18 bases remaining between them. The CDR3 length is 13 residues. CDR3 amino acids: CASSVHGTADQFF. Here the CDR3 DNA reads TGTGCCAGCAGTGTGCATGGGACCGCGGACCAGTTCTTC.

The chain recombines TRBV5-1 with TRBJ2-4; 14 bases match TRBD2. The J call may be wrong; the DNA end is better matched by TRBJ2-7. The CDR3 consists of 15 residues. Germline lookup yields CDR1 SGHRS and CDR2 YFSETQ. The CDR3 DNA is TGCGCCAGCAGTTTTGGACTAGCGGGAGGCCACGAGCAGTACTTC. Its translation is CASSFGLAGGHEQYF.

The V call is TRBV7-6, the J call TRBJ2-5; TRBD1 matches 8 bases. The trim removed 9 bases at V and 2 bases at J, leaving 5 bases unmatched. Germline CDR1 is SGHVS and CDR2 is FNYEAQ. CDR3 size: 13 residues. The CDR3, as DNA: TGTGCCAGTGCCAGGGGGCGGCAAGAGACCCAGTACTTC. Its protein product is CASARGRQETQYF.

The chain links TRBV6-5 to TRBJ1-2; D is possibly TRBD1 (5 bases). Per germline, CDR1 MNHEY and CDR2 SVGAGI. V dropped 6 bases and J dropped 4 bases, with 9 bases sitting between them. CDR3 size: 12 residues. The CDR3 reads CASRDTLYGYTF. The CDR3 DNA follows: TGTGCCAGCAGGGACACCCTCTATGGCTACACCTTC.

The chain links TRBV7-9 to TRBJ2-3; a weak D match, TRBD2 (5 bases). CDR3 length: 15 amino acids. Germline V gene lookup returns CDR1 SEHNR and CDR2 FQNEAQ (reference sequence). Trimming stripped 4 bases from V and 0 bases from J, with 11 bases between. The DNA of the CDR3 is TGTGCCAGCAGCTCGGGGAGTCACAGCACAGATACGCAGTATTTT. This translates into CASSSGSHSTDTQYF.

This clonotype was seen a handful of times. The chain joins TRBV4-2 to TRBJ2-5; tentatively, D is TRBD2 (6 bases). The tail of the sequence fits TRBJ2-7 better, so the J call may be wrong. This CDR3 is 15 amino acids long. Germline V lookup: CDR1 LGHNA, CDR2 YNFKEQ. The CDR3 region is CASSQDGREINEQYF. The CDR3, as DNA: TGTGCCAGCAGCCAAGATGGACGGGAGATCAACGAGCAGTACTTC.

The table lists this clonotype with a count of one. This chain links TRBV20-1 with TRBJ2-3; tentative D call: TRBD2 (6 bases). CDR1 DFQATT and CDR2 SNEGSKA come from the germline V gene (reference sequence). This CDR3 region has 16 residues. Trimming shortened V by 0 bases and J by 1 base, and 14 bases separated the two germline ends. The CDR3 coding sequence is TGCAGTGCTAGAGATTGGAGGGCCATGGGCACAGATACGCAGTATTTT. This translates into CSARDWRAMGTDTQYF.

This chain connects TRBV28 to TRBJ2-5; 12 bases line up with TRBD1. The trim removed 6 bases at V and 4 bases at J, leaving 6 bases unmatched. Looked up from germline, CDR1 is MDHEN and CDR2 is SYDVKM. The CDR3 has 15 amino acids. CDR3 nucleotides: TGTGCCAGCAGGTGGGACAGGGGGCGAGGAGAGACCCAGTACTTC. Its translation: CASRWDRGRGETQYF.

The chain carries TRBV7-8 and TRBJ1-1; perhaps TRBD1 as D (5 bases). The CDR3 consists of 14 residues. With 1 base removed from V and 9 bases from J, the gap between germline ends came to 15 bases. From germline, CDR1 is SGHVS and CDR2 FQNEAQ. CDR3 coding DNA: TGTGCCAGCAGCTTAGTAGGGACTGACTCCAAAGCTTTCTTT. It translates to CASSLVGTDSKAFF.